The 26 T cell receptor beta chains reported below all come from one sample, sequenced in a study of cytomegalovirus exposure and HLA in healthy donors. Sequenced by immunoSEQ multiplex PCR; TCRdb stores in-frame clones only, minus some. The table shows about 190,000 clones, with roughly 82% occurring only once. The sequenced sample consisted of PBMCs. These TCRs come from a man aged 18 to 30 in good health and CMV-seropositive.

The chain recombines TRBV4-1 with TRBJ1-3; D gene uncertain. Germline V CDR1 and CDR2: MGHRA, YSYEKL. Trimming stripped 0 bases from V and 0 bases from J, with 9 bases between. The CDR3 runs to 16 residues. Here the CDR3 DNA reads TGCGCCAGCAGCCAAGATGAGATATACTCTGGAAACACCATATATTTT. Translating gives CASSQDEIYSGNTIYF.

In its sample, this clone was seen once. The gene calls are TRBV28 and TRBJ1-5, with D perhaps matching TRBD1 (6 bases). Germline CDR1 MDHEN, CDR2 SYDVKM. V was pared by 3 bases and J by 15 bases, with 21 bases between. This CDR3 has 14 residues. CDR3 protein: CASSFGDTWTGRHF. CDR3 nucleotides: TGTGCCAGCAGTTTCGGGGACACCTGGACGGGTAGGCATTTT.

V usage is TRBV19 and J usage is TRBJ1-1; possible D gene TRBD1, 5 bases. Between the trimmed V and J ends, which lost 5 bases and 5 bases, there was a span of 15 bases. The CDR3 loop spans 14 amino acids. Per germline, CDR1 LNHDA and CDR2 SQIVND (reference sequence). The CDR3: CASSGGTFMTEAFF. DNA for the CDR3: TGTGCCAGTAGTGGCGGGACCTTTATGACTGAAGCTTTCTTT.

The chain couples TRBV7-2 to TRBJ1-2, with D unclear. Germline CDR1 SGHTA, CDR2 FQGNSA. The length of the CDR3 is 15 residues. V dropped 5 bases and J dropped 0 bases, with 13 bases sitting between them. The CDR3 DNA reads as TGTGCCAGCAGCCCCGACGGACTTTCTAACTATGGCTACACCTTC. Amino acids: CASSPDGLSNYGYTF.

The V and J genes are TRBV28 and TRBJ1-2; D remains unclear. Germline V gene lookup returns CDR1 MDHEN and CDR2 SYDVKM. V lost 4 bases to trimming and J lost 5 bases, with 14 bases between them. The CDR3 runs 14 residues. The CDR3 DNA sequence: TGTGCCAGCAGTTACCGGCAGGCTCATTATGGCTACACCTTC. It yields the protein CASSYRQAHYGYTF.

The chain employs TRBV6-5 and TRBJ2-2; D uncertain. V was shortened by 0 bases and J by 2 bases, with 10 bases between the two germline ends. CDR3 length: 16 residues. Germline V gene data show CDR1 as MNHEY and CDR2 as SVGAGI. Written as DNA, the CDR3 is TGTGCCAGCAGTTACTCTCCGCTAATCAACACCGGGGAGCTGTTTTTT. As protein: CASSYSPLINTGELFF.

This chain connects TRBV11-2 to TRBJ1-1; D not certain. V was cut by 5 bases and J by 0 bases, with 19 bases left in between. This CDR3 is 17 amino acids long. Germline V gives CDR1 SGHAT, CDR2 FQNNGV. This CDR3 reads CASSLTVGGTMNTEAFF. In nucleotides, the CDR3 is TGTGCCAGCAGCCTCACGGTTGGCGGAACTATGAACACTGAAGCTTTCTTT.

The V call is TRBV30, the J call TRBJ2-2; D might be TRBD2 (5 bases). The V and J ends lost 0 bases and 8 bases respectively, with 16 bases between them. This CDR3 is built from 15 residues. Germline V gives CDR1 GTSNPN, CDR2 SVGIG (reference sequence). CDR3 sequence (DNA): TGTGCCTGGAGTGTTCTAGGACTTGTAGGAGGGGAGCTGTTTTTT. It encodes CAWSVLGLVGGELFF. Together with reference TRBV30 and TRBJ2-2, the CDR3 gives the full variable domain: SQTIHQWPATLVQPVGSPLSLECTVEGTSNPNLYWYRQAAGRGLQLLFYSVGIGQISSEVPQNLSASRPQDRQFILSSKKLLLSDSGFYLCAWSVLGLVGGELFFGEGSRLTVL.

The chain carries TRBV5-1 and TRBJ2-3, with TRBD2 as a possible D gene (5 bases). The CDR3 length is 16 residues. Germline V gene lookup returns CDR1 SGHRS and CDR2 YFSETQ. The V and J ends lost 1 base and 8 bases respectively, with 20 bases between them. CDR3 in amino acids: CASSLPGSESLGTQYF. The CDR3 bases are TGCGCCAGCAGCTTGCCGGGTAGCGAGAGTCTCGGTACGCAGTATTTT. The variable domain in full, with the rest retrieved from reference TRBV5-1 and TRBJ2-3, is KAGVTQTPRYLIKTRGQQVTLSCSPISGHRSVSWYQQTPGQGLQFLFEYFSETQRNKGNFPGRFSGRQFSNSRSEMNVSTLELGDSALYLCASSLPGSESLGTQYFGPGTRLTVL.

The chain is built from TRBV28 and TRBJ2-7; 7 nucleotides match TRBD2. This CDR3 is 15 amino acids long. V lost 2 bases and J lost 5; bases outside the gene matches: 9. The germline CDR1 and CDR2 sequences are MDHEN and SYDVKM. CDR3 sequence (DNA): TGTGCCAGCAGTTTACTGCGGGAGCTGATCAACGAGCAGTACTTC. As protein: CASSLLRELINEQYF.

Written as DNA, the CDR3 is TGTGCCATCAGTGCCCCATCTGTAGCGGGAGGTGGCAATGAGCAGTTCTTC. Its translation: CAISAPSVAGGGNEQFF. V gene TRBV10-3 combines with J gene TRBJ2-1, with 10 bases lining up with TRBD2. V shed 4 bases, J shed 6 bases, and the junction held 12 bases outside the gene matches. From germline, CDR1 is ENHRY and CDR2 SYGVKD. CDR3 length: 17 residues.

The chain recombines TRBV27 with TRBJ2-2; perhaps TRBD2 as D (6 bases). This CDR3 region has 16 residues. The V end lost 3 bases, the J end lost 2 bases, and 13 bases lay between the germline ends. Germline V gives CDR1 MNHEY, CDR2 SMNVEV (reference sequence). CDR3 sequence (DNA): TGTGCCAGCAGTTTGACTAGTCCCCTCAACACCGGGGAGCTGTTTTTT. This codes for CASSLTSPLNTGELFF.

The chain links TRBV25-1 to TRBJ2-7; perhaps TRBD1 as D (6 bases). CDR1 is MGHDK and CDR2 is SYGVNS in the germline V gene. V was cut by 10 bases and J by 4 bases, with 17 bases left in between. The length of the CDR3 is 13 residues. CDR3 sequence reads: CATQGRGLYEQYF. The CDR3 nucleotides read TGTGCCACCCAAGGCAGGGGTCTTTACGAGCAGTACTTC.

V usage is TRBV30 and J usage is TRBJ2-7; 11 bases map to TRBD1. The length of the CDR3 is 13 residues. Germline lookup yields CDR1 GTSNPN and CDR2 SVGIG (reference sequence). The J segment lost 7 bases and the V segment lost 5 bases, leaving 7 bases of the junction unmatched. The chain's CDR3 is CAWGGQGAGEQYF. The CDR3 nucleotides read TGTGCCTGGGGAGGACAGGGGGCCGGTGAGCAGTACTTC.

The CDR3 loop is CASSPSVLYFGQGDYEQYF. The DNA for the CDR3 is TGTGCCAGCAGCCCAAGCGTTTTGTACTTCGGACAGGGAGACTACGAGCAGTACTTC. The chain has TRBV13 and TRBJ2-7, with TRBD1 matching over 8 bases. Germline CDR1 PRHDT, CDR2 FYEKMQ (reference sequence). The V segment lost 5 bases and the J segment 3 bases; nucleotides outside the gene matches: 21. This CDR3 region has 19 residues.

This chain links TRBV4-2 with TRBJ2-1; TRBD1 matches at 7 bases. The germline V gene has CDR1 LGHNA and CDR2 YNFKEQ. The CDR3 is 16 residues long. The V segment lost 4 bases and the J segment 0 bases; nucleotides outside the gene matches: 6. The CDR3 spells CASSPPGQSSYNEQFF. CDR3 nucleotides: TGTGCCAGCAGCCCCCCGGGACAGAGCTCCTACAATGAGCAGTTCTTC.

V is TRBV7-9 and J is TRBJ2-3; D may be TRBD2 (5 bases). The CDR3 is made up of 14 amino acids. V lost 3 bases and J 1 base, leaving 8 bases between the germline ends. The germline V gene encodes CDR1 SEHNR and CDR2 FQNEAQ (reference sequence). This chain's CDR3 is CASSLGAGTDTQYF. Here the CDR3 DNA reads TGTGCCAGCAGCTTGGGAGCCGGCACAGATACGCAGTATTTT.

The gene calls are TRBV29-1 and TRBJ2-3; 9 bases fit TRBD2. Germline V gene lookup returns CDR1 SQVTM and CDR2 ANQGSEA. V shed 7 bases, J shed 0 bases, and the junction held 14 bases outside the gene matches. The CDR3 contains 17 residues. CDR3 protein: CSGGGDTGLASTDTQYF. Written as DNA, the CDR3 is TGCAGCGGGGGGGGAGATACGGGACTAGCTAGCACAGATACGCAGTATTTT.

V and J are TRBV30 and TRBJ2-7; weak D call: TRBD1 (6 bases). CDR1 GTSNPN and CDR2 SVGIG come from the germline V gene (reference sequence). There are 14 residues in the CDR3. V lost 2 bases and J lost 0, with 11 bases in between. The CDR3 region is CAWSITGSSYEQYF. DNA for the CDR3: TGTGCCTGGAGTATAACAGGGAGCTCCTACGAGCAGTACTTC. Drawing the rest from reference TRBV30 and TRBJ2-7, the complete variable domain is SQTIHQWPATLVQPVGSPLSLECTVEGTSNPNLYWYRQAAGRGLQLLFYSVGIGQISSEVPQNLSASRPQDRQFILSSKKLLLSDSGFYLCAWSITGSSYEQYFGPGTRLTVT.

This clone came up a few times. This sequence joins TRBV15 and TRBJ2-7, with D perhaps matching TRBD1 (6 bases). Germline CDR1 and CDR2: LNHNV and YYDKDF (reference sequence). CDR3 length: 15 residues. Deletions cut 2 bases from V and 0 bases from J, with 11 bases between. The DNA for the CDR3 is TGTGCCACCAGCAGACCCGGACAGCTCTCCTACGAGCAGTACTTC. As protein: CATSRPGQLSYEQYF.

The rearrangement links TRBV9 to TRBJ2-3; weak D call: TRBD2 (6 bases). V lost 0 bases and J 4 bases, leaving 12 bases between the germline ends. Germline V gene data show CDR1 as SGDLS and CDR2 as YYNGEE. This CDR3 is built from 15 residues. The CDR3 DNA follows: TGTGCCAGCAGCGTAGAAGGCGGGACGGCAGATACGCAGTATTTT. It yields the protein CASSVEGGTADTQYF.

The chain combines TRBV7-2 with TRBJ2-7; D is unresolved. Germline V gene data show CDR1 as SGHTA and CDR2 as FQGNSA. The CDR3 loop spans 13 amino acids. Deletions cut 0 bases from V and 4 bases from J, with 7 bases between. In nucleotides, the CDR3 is TGTGCCAGCAGCTTAGCGCGTTCTTACGAGCAGTACTTC. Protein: CASSLARSYEQYF.

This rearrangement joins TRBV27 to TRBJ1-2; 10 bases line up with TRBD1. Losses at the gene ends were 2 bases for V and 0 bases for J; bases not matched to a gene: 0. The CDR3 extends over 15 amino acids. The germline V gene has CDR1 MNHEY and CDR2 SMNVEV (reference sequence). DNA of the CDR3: TGTGCCAGCAGTTTAGGACAGGGGGCTAACTATGGCTACACCTTC. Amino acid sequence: CASSLGQGANYGYTF.

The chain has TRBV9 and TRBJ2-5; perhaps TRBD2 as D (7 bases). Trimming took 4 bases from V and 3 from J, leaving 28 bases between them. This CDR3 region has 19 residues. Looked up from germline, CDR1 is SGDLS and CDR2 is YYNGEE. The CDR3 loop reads CASSPYRGVGGRIKETQYF. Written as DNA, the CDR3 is TGTGCCAGCAGCCCTTACCGGGGGGTCGGGGGGCGAATCAAAGAGACCCAGTACTTC. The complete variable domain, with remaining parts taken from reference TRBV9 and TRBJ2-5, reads DSGVTQTPKHLITATGQRVTLRCSPRSGDLSVYWYQQSLDQGLQFLIQYYNGEERAKGNILERFSAQQFPDLHSELNLSSLELGDSALYFCASSPYRGVGGRIKETQYFGPGTRLLVL.

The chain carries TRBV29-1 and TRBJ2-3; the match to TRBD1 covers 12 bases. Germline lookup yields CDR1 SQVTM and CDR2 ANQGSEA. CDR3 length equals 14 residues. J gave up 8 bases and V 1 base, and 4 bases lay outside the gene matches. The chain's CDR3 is CSVEAGTGGGTQYF. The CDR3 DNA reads TGCAGCGTTGAAGCCGGGACAGGGGGCGGTACGCAGTATTTT.

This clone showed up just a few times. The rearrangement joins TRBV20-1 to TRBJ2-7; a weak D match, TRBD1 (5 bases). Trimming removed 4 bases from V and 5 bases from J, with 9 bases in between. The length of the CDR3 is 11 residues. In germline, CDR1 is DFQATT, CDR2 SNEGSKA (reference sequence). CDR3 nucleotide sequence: TGCAGTGCTACTTTCAGGGACGAGCAGTACTTC. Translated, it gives CSATFRDEQYF.